The T cell receptor beta chain under discussion was sequenced for a study of blood T cell repertoires in COVID-19. Whole-study context: Samples taken during acute and convalescent COVID-19 were collected in the United States, Italy and Spain. PBMCs, B-cell-depleted T cells, or T cells were the source of the cDNA or gDNA that made up the material.

Study processing details: Cell counts per sample came from amplifying reference gene primers. Profiling relied on immunoSEQ multiplex PCR, and the TCRdb table lists in-frame clones only, not all of them. V and J calls and clone size are those listed in that table; D and trimming were worked out from the DNA. The sample lists some 52,000 clones; about 91% were seen once. Sequenced input: peripheral blood. This clonotype originated in a man in his sixties with active COVID-19.

CDR3 in amino acids: CASSARGLQYTEAFF. Written as DNA, the CDR3 is TGTGCCAGTAGTGCCCGGGGTCTCCAGTACACTGAAGCTTTCTTT. The rearrangement links TRBV19 to TRBJ1-1; D call uncertain. Looked up from germline, CDR1 is LNHDA and CDR2 is SQIVND (reference sequence). With 5 bases removed from V and 3 bases from J, the gap between germline ends came to 16 bases. The CDR3 is 15 residues long.